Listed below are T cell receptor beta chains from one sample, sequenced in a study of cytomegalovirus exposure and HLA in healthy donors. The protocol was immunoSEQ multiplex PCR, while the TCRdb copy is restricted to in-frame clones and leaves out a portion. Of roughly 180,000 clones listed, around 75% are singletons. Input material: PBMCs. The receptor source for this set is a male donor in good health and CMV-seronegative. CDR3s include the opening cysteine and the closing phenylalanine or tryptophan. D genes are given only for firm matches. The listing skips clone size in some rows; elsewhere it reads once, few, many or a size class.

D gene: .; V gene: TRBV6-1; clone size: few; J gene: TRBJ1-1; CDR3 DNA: TGTGCCAGCAGCTGGGACACCGGGGGGGAAGCTTTCTTT; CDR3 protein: CASSWDTGGEAFF
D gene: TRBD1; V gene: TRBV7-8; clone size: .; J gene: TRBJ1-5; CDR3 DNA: TGTGCCAGCAGCTCTCATCGGGACAGGGTATTTCAGCCCCAGCATTTT; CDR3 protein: CASSSHRDRVFQPQHF
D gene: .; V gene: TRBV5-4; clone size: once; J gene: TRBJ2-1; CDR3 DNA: TGTGCCAGCGGATCAGGGGGGAGCTCCTACAATGAGCAGTTCTTC; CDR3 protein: CASGSGGSSYNEQFF
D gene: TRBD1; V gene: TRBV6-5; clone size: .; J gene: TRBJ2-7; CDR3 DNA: TGTGCCAGCAGTTACGGGACAGAGCCCTACGAGCAGTACTTC; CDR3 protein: CASSYGTEPYEQYF
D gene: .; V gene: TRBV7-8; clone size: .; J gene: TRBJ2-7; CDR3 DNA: TGTGCCAGCAGCTTAGCCCCAGACAGCCCCTACGAGCAGTACTTC; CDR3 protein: CASSLAPDSPYEQYF
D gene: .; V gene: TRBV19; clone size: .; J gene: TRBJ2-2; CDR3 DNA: TGTGCCAGTAGTCCCTACACCGGGGAGCTGTTTTTT; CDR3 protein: CASSPYTGELFF
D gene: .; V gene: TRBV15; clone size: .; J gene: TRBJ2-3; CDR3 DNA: TGTGCCACCAGCTGGCCGGGACTCTATACGCAGTATTTT; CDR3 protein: CATSWPGLYTQYF
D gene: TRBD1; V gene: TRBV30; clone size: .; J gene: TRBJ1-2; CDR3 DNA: TGTGCCCAAACGGGGACAGGGGGATGGGGCTACACCTTC; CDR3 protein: CAQTGTGGWGYTF
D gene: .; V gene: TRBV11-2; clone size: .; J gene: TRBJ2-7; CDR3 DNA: TGTGCCAGCAGCTCCACGGGGACCTACGAGCAGTACTTC; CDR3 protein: CASSSTGTYEQYF
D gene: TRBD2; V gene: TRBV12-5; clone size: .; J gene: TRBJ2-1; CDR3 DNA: TGTGCTAGTGGTTTGGTATATCCTAGCGGGGGGGCTTTCCACAATGAGCAGTTCTTC; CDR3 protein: CASGLVYPSGGAFHNEQFF
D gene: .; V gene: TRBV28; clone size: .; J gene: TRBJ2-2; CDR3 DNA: TGTGCCAGCAGTTCCCCGGGGAGAACCGGGGAGCTGTTTTTT; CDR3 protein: CASSSPGRTGELFF
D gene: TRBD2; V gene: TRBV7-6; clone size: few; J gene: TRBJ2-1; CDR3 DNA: TGTGCCAGCAGACTGGGGGCTAGCGGGAGCTATGAGCAGTTCTTC; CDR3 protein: CASRLGASGSYEQFF
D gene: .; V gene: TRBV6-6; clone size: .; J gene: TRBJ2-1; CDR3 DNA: TGTGCCAGCAGTCGCCGCGACAATGAGCAGTTCTTC; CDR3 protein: CASSRRDNEQFF
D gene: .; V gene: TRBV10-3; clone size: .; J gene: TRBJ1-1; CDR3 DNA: TGTGCCATCAGTGAAGTGCAGGCAGCACTAGACACTGAAGCTTTCTTT; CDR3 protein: CAISEVQAALDTEAFF
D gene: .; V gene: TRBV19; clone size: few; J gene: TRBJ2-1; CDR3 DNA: TGTGCCAGTAGGAGGTTTGAGGGGGGGGTTTATGAGCAGTTCTTC; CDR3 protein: CASRRFEGGVYEQFF